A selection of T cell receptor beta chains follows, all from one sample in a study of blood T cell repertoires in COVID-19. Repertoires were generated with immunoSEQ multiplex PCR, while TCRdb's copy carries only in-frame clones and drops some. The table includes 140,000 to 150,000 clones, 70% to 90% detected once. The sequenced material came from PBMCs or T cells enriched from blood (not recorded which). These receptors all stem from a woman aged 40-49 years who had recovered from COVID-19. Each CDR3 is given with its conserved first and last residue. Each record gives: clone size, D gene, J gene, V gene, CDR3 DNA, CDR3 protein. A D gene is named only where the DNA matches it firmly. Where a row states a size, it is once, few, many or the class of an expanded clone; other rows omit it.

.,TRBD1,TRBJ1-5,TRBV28,TGTGCCAGCAGTTGGGGGGCAGGGGGCGATCAGCCCCAGCATTTT,CASSWGAGGDQPQHF
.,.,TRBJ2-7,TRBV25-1,TGTGCCAGCAGTGCCCCGGAGGGGCCATCCTACGAGCAGTACTTC,CASSAPEGPSYEQYF
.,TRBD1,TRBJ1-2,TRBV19,TGTGCCAGTAGTATGTCGTCAGGGGGTAGCTATGGCTACACCTTC,CASSMSSGGSYGYTF
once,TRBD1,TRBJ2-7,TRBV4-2,TGTGCCAGCAGCCAGGGGGCCCAGGGGGCCTACGAGCAGTACTTC,CASSQGAQGAYEQYF
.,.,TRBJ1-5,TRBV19,TGTGCCAGTAGTATTGTGTCAGTCACACACAATCAGCCCCAGCATTTT,CASSIVSVTHNQPQHF
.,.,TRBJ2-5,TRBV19,TGTGCCAGTAGTATCGGGGGACAAGAGACCCAGTACTTC,CASSIGGQETQYF
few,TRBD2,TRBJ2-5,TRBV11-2,TGTGCCAGCAGCTTAGCACTAGCGGGGGGGAGAAGGGAGGAGACCCAGTACTTC,CASSLALAGGRREETQYF
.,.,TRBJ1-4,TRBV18,TGTGCCAGCTCACCACAGGGACTTAATGAAAAACTGTTTTTT,CASSPQGLNEKLFF
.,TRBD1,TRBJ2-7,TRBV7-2,TGTGCCAGCAGCCCCAGACAGGGGATCTACGAGCAGTACTTC,CASSPRQGIYEQYF
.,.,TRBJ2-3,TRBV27,TGTGCCAGCAGTACTATTGATACGATAGGTAGGCAGTATTTT,CASSTIDTIGRQYF
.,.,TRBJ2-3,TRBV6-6,TGTGCCAGCAGGGCACCCCTAGCGAGAAGCACAGATACGCAGTATTTT,CASRAPLARSTDTQYF
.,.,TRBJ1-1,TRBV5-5,TGTGCCAGCAGCTTCGAGACCGGGGGCACTGAAGCTTTCTTT,CASSFETGGTEAFF
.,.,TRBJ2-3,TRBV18,TGTGCCAGCTCTGGACACTCGGCAGATACGCAGTATTTT,CASSGHSADTQYF
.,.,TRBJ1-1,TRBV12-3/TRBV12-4,TGTGCCAGCAGCTATGACATTTCCCGGGCTTTCTTT,CASSYDISRAFF
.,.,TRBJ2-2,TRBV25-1,TGTGCCAGCTTAATCTCGAACACCGGGGAGCTGTTTTTT,CASLISNTGELFF
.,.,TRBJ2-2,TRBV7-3,TGTGCCAGCAGGACCCGTCTGGGGGCAGAGAACACCGGGGAGCTGTTTTTT,CASRTRLGAENTGELFF
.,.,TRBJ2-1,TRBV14,TGTGCCAGCAGCCAGGGAGGTGCACACAATGAGCAGTTCTTC,CASSQGGAHNEQFF
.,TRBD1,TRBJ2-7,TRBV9,TGTGCCAGCAGCGTAGTGAGGAGTCACAGGGGGAAACCGCGCGAGCAGTACTTC,CASSVVRSHRGKPREQYF
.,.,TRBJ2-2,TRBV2,TGTGCCAGCAGTGAAAGACCAGCAGGGCTGACGATCGGGGAGCTGTTTTTT,CASSERPAGLTIGELFF
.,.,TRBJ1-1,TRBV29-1,TGCAGCGTTGAAGATCCGGACACTGAAGCTTTCTTT,CSVEDPDTEAFF
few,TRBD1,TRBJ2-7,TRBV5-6,TGTGCCAGCAGCGTCTCCGGGACAGCCTATTACGAGCAGTACTTC,CASSVSGTAYYEQYF
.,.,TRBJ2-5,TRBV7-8,TGTGCCAGCAGGTTCAAAGAGACCCAGTACTTC,CASRFKETQYF
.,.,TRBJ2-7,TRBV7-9,TGTGCCAGCACCCCCAGGGACTACGAGCAGTACTTC,CASTPRDYEQYF
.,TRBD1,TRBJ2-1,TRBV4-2,TGTGCCAGCAGCCCCGAGGGGGCCTCTTACAATGAGCAGTTCTTC,CASSPEGASYNEQFF
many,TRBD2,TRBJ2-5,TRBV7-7,TGTGCTAGCAGCTTTAGCGGGGGGGGTTTGGAGACCCAGTACTTC,CASSFSGGGLETQYF
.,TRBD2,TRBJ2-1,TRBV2,TGTGCCAGCAGTGAAGCGGGTGGACTAGCGGGAGTTTGGGAGCAGTTCTTC,CASSEAGGLAGVWEQFF
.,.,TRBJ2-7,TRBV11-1,TGTGCCAGCAGCTTAGTGCGGGGCAGCGCCTACGAGCAGTACTTC,CASSLVRGSAYEQYF
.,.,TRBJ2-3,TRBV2,TGTGCCAGCAGTGCGGAAAGAGAGAGGACGCAGTATTTT,CASSAERERTQYF
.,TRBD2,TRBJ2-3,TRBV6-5,TGTGCCAGCAGAATACTAGCGGGGGGGCCGGATACGCAGTATTTT,CASRILAGGPDTQYF
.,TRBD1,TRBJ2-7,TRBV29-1,TGCAGCGTTGGGGACAGGCCCTACGAGCAGTACTTC,CSVGDRPYEQYF
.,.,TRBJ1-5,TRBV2,TGTGCCAGCAGTGATCAGGGGAGTGCTCAGCCCCAGCATTTT,CASSDQGSAQPQHF
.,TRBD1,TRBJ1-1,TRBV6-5,TGTGCCAGCAGTCGACCGGGACAGGGTGAAGCTTTCTTT,CASSRPGQGEAFF
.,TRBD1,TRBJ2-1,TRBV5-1,TGCGCCAGCAGCCCCGGGACAGGAGGTTTCTCCTACAATGAGCAGTTCTTC,CASSPGTGGFSYNEQFF
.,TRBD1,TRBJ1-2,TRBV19,TGTGCCAGTGTCTCCGGGACAGGGGACTATGGCTACACCTTC,CASVSGTGDYGYTF
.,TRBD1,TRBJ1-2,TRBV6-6,TGTGCCAGCAGTGAGCAAGGGACAGGGAAGCGCTACACCTTC,CASSEQGTGKRYTF
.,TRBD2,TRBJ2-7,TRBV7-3,TGTGCCAGCAGCTTACCGGGAGGCGAGCAGTACTTC,CASSLPGGEQYF
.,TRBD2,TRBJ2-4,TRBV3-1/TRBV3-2,TGTGCCAGCAGCCAAGATCTCGGGGGGTCTTTAACCAAAAACATTCAGTACTTC,CASSQDLGGSLTKNIQYF
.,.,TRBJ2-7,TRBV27,TGTGCCAGCAGTTTATCTCGGGTAGGGGGAGTACAGTCTTACGAGCAGTACTTC,CASSLSRVGGVQSYEQYF
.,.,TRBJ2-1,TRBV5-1,TGCGCCAGCAGCCCCGGGGGGCCCCGCGAGAATGAGCAGTTCTTC,CASSPGGPRENEQFF
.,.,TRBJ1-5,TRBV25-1,TGTGCCAGCAGTTGGCGGGACCGAAATTATAGCAATCAGCCCCAGCATTTT,CASSWRDRNYSNQPQHF
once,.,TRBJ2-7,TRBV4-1,TGCGCCAGCAGCCGAGGGAACTCCTACGAGCAGTACTTC,CASSRGNSYEQYF
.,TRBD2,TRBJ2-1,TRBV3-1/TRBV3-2,TGTGCCAGCAGCCTTGCTAGCGGGAGCAGGAATGAGCAGTTCTTC,CASSLASGSRNEQFF
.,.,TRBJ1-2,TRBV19,TGTGCCAGTCAAGAGGCAGGGAACTATGGCTACACCTTC,CASQEAGNYGYTF
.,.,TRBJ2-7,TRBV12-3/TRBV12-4,TGTGCCAGCAGCTCCCTCTACGAGCAGTACTTC,CASSSLYEQYF
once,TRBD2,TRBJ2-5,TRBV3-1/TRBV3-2,TGTGCCAGCAGCCCCCTAATTAGCGGGGGGGAAGAGACCCAGTACTTC,CASSPLISGGEETQYF
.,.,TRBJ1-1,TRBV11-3,TGTGCCAGCAGCCGGTCAGGGACTGAAGCTTTCTTT,CASSRSGTEAFF
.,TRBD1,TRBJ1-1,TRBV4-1,TGCGCCAGCAGCGAAGGGGGCAGAAAGACTGAAGCTTTCTTT,CASSEGGRKTEAFF
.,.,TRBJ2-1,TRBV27,TGTGCCAGCGCTCTCGAAGTATCAGTTGAGCAGTTCTTC,CASALEVSVEQFF
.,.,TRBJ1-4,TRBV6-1,TGTGCCAGCAGTGACAGGGACTTAAATGAAAAACTGTTTTTT,CASSDRDLNEKLFF